The 26 T cell receptor beta chains below come from one sample, sequenced in a study of cytomegalovirus exposure and HLA in healthy donors. The PCR was carried out with 60 Vbeta primers and 13 Jbeta primers. The assay was immunoSEQ multiplex PCR, and TCRdb's table has in-frame clones only and misses some. The sample consists of just over 95,000 clones, more than 60% of them appearing once. Sequencing was carried out using PBMCs. The origin of the receptors is a human donor in good health.

The J gene is TRBJ2-3, the V gene TRBV7-9; D is unresolved. Germline lookup yields CDR1 SEHNR and CDR2 FQNEAQ (reference sequence). The V end was cut by 0 bases, the J end by 4 bases, with 11 bases between. The CDR3 extends over 15 amino acids. This CDR3 is CASSLASWSADTQYF. DNA for the CDR3: TGTGCCAGCAGCTTAGCTAGCTGGTCCGCAGATACGCAGTATTTT.

The chain uses TRBV2 and TRBJ1-5; possible D gene TRBD1, 6 bases. Germline values: CDR1 SNHLY, CDR2 FYNNEI. This CDR3 is built from 15 residues. Trimming pared 5 bases from V and 4 bases from J, leaving 15 bases between. CDR3 sequence (DNA): TGTGCCAGCAGTCCCCAAGGACAGTCGAATCAGCCCCAGCATTTT. Translating it yields CASSPQGQSNQPQHF. The full variable domain, in which reference TRBV2 and TRBJ1-5 provide the parts outside the CDR3, is EPEVTQTPSHQVTQMGQEVILRCVPISNHLYFYWYRQILGQKVEFLVSFYNNEISEKSEIFDDQFSVERPDGSNFTLKIRSTKLEDSAMYFCASSPQGQSNQPQHFGDGTRLSIL.

J is TRBJ2-1 and V is TRBV7-2, with TRBD2 identical over 9 bases. The V and J ends lost 5 bases and 4 bases, in that order; junction bases with no gene match: 9. CDR1 is SGHTA, CDR2 FQGNSA, per germline. The CDR3 length is 16 residues. The CDR3 DNA is TGTGCCAGCAGCCCCGTGGCGGGAGGGCTATACAATGAGCAGTTCTTC. Protein: CASSPVAGGLYNEQFF.

The V call is TRBV4-3, the J call TRBJ2-7; 10 bases are shared with TRBD2. This CDR3 has 17 residues. V shed 0 bases and J 7 bases; nucleotides not matched to a gene: 12. CDR1 LGHNA and CDR2 YSLEER come from the germline V gene. The CDR3 coding sequence is TGCGCCAGCAGCCAAGACGCAGCGGGAGGGTTATTAGGAGAGCAGTACTTC. Translation gives CASSQDAAGGLLGEQYF.

The V gene is TRBV6-5, the J gene TRBJ1-3; possibly TRBD1 for D (5 bases). The V gene lost 0 bases and the J gene lost 0 bases, with 9 bases spanning the gap. The CDR3 sequence is 16 residues long. Germline V CDR1 and CDR2: MNHEY, SVGAGI. CDR3 in amino acids: CASSYSRQSSGNTIYF. The CDR3 nucleotides read TGTGCCAGCAGTTACTCAAGACAGAGCTCTGGAAACACCATATATTTT.

The gene calls are TRBV4-3 and TRBJ2-1; 7 bases fit TRBD2. V shed 3 bases and J 0 bases; nucleotides not matched to a gene: 11. The CDR3 is 18 amino acids. Germline lookup yields CDR1 LGHNA and CDR2 YSLEER. The CDR3 sequence: CASSQAGGGLSSYNEQFF. The CDR3 nucleotides are TGCGCCAGCAGCCAGGCCGGGGGAGGGCTTAGCTCCTACAATGAGCAGTTCTTC.

The chain employs TRBV15 and TRBJ1-1; 7 nucleotides line up with TRBD1. The germline CDR1 and CDR2 sequences are LNHNV and YYDKDF (reference sequence). The CDR3 covers 14 residues. J was trimmed by 7 bases and V by 2 bases; bases with no gene match: 7. The CDR3 spells CATSRPTGQLEAFF. As DNA, the CDR3 is TGTGCCACCAGCAGACCTACGGGACAGCTTGAAGCTTTCTTT.

The DNA of the CDR3 is TGTGCCAGCAGCTTATGGGGAACCGGGACAGGGGCATTGAAGACCCAGTACTTC. Protein product: CASSLWGTGTGALKTQYF. The chain has TRBV7-9 and TRBJ2-5; 10 bases align to TRBD1. Germline assignment: CDR1 SEHNR and CDR2 FQNEAQ (reference sequence). The CDR3 spans 18 residues. J was trimmed by 6 bases and V by 2 bases; bases with no gene match: 15.

This rearrangement joins TRBV5-1 to TRBJ1-6; a weak D match, TRBD1 (6 bases). The CDR3 loop spans 18 amino acids. Trimming cost V 0 bases and J 4 bases, with 17 bases left between them. CDR1 is SGHRS, CDR2 YFSETQ, per germline. This CDR3 is CASSLEGGATTYNSPLHF. For the CDR3, the DNA is TGCGCCAGCAGCTTGGAAGGGGGGGCCACAACGTATAATTCACCCCTCCACTTT.

The rearrangement joins TRBV18 to TRBJ2-3; 8 bases match TRBD1. CDR3 length: 15 amino acids. V was pared by 2 bases and J by 6 bases, with 7 bases of the junction left unmatched. Germline lookup yields CDR1 KGHSH and CDR2 LQKENI. CDR3 amino acids: CASSPAGQGGDTQYF. CDR3 in DNA: TGTGCCAGCTCACCAGCTGGACAGGGAGGCGATACGCAGTATTTT.

V is TRBV10-3 and J is TRBJ2-2, with TRBD1 matching 9 bases. CDR1 is ENHRY, CDR2 SYGVKD, per germline. The CDR3 covers 15 residues. V gave up 3 bases and J gave up 6 bases; unmatched junction bases: 5. The CDR3 reads CAISEQGARPGELFF. The CDR3 region has the DNA TGTGCCATCAGTGAACAGGGGGCGCGGCCCGGGGAGCTGTTTTTT.

V usage is TRBV6-1 and J usage is TRBJ2-7; D remains unclear. The CDR3 contains 11 residues. In germline, CDR1 is MNHNS, CDR2 SASEGT. V dropped 6 bases and J dropped 4 bases, with 7 bases sitting between them. The CDR3 DNA follows: TGTGCCAGCAGCCCTCTGTACGAGCAGTACTTC. It codes for CASSPLYEQYF.

The V call is TRBV5-1, the J call TRBJ2-7, with D maybe TRBD1 (6 bases). V dropped 4 bases and J dropped 4 bases, with 18 bases sitting between them. This CDR3 contains 15 residues. The germline V gene encodes CDR1 SGHRS and CDR2 YFSETQ. The CDR3 region is CASSPASDRFYEQYF. As DNA, the CDR3 is TGCGCCAGCAGCCCCGCCTCGGACAGATTTTACGAGCAGTACTTC.

The rearrangement uses TRBV9 and TRBJ2-7; D may be TRBD2 (5 bases). This CDR3 has 14 amino acids. Per the germline V gene, CDR1 is SGDLS and CDR2 is YYNGEE. With 3 bases removed from V and 3 bases from J, the gap between germline ends came to 13 bases. Written as DNA, the CDR3 is TGTGCCAGCAGCGCACAGACGGACTTCTACGAGCAGTACTTC. The encoded protein is CASSAQTDFYEQYF.

The chain couples TRBV19 to TRBJ2-1; unclear D gene. Deletions cut 7 bases from V and 2 bases from J, with 18 bases between. This CDR3 has 16 residues. Germline CDR1 and CDR2: LNHDA and SQIVND (reference sequence). The CDR3 here is CASTEKSTATYNEQFF. As DNA, the CDR3 is TGTGCCAGTACCGAGAAGAGTACAGCTACCTACAATGAGCAGTTCTTC.

This rearrangement joins TRBV19 to TRBJ1-2; D gene uncertain. V was pared by 1 base and J by 0 bases, with 9 bases between. This CDR3 contains 15 residues. The germline CDR1 and CDR2 sequences are LNHDA and SQIVND (reference sequence). Here the CDR3 DNA reads TGTGCCAGTAGTATAGCTACGCAAGCTAACTATGGCTACACCTTC. It encodes CASSIATQANYGYTF.

This clone occurred a few times. CDR3 sequence: CASSPGTGPQETQYF. For the CDR3, the DNA is TGTGCCAGCAGCCCCGGGACAGGTCCCCAAGAGACCCAGTACTTC. The chain uses TRBV7-2 and TRBJ2-5; 8 nucleotides align to TRBD1. After removal of 5 bases from V and 1 base from J, the junction contained 6 bases not matched to a gene. From germline, CDR1 is SGHTA and CDR2 FQGNSA. The CDR3 runs to 15 residues. Full variable domain (remainder filled in from reference TRBV7-2 and TRBJ2-5): GAGVSQSPSNKVTEKGKDVELRCDPISGHTALYWYRQSLGQGLEFLIYFQGNSAPDKSGLPSDRFSAERTGGSVSTLTIQRTQQEDSAVYLCASSPGTGPQETQYFGPGTRLLVL.

This chain joins TRBV5-1 and TRBJ1-5, with D possibly TRBD1 on 6 matching bases. Germline V CDR1 and CDR2: SGHRS, YFSETQ. The CDR3 runs to 15 residues. V was cut by 4 bases and J by 2 bases, with 13 bases left in between. The CDR3 protein is CASSQGNSGNQPQHF. CDR3 sequence (DNA): TGCGCCAGCAGCCAGGGGAATTCGGGCAATCAGCCCCAGCATTTT.

This chain connects TRBV6-1 to TRBJ2-7; TRBD1 matches 8 bases. CDR3 length: 14 residues. The trim removed 10 bases at V and 0 bases at J, leaving 8 bases unmatched. Germline assignment: CDR1 MNHNS and CDR2 SASEGT. In nucleotides, the CDR3 is TGTGCCACTTTAACAACAGGGGGCTCCTACGAGCAGTACTTC. Translated: CATLTTGGSYEQYF.

The V and J genes are TRBV6-1 and TRBJ1-6; 9 bases fit TRBD1. With 0 bases clipped from V and 0 bases from J, the junction kept 3 bases outside the gene matches. The CDR3 has 18 amino acids. Germline assignment: CDR1 MNHNS and CDR2 SASEGT. This CDR3 is CASSEAGTGSSYNSPLHF. The CDR3 nucleotides are TGTGCCAGCAGTGAAGCGGGGACAGGGAGCTCCTATAATTCACCCCTCCACTTT.

The rearrangement uses TRBV27 and TRBJ1-1; tentatively, D is TRBD1 (6 bases). V was shortened by 5 bases and J by 0 bases, with 10 bases between the two germline ends. This CDR3 comprises 14 residues. CDR1 is MNHEY and CDR2 is SMNVEV in the germline V gene (reference sequence). The CDR3 spells CASSQGFMNTEAFF. The CDR3 bases are TGTGCCAGCAGTCAGGGGTTCATGAACACTGAAGCTTTCTTT.

The V call is TRBV5-1, the J call TRBJ2-5; 11 bases match TRBD2. The J call is in doubt because the DNA end fits TRBJ2-7 better. The CDR3 has 15 amino acids. Looked up from germline, CDR1 is SGHRS and CDR2 is YFSETQ. CDR3 in amino acids: CASSPTSGSSYEQYF. CDR3 nucleotide sequence: TGCGCCAGCAGCCCTACTAGCGGGAGCTCCTACGAGCAGTACTTC.

This clone is a singleton in its sample. The chain is built from TRBV5-6 and TRBJ2-3; tentatively, D is TRBD2 (6 bases). V lost 0 bases and J lost 4, with 15 bases in between. Germline lookup yields CDR1 SGHDT and CDR2 YYEEEE. CDR3 length: 16 amino acids. CDR3 DNA: TGTGCCAGCAGCTTGGCCGGAGGGTCAGTCGCAGATACGCAGTATTTT. Encoded protein: CASSLAGGSVADTQYF.

The CDR3 reads CASSPTGEVGYTF. The CDR3 bases are TGTGCCAGCAGTCCGACAGGGGAGGTTGGCTACACCTTC. The chain couples TRBV6-6 to TRBJ1-2, with 8 bases matching TRBD1. The CDR3 runs 13 residues. After removal of 5 bases from V and 7 bases from J, the junction contained 6 bases not matched to a gene. CDR1 and CDR2 from the germline V gene are MNHNY and SVGAGI (reference sequence).

The genes are TRBV5-4 and TRBJ1-2, with a weak D call TRBD1 (5 bases). The germline CDR1 and CDR2 sequences are SGHNT and YYREEE (reference sequence). V was shortened by 0 bases and J by 7 bases, with 13 bases between the two germline ends. The CDR3 sequence is 14 residues long. As DNA, the CDR3 is TGTGCCAGCAGCTTGGCCGGGACTTTTTGTGGCTACACCTTC. It yields the protein CASSLAGTFCGYTF.

The V gene is TRBV19, the J gene TRBJ2-7, with D maybe TRBD2 (6 bases). The CDR3 is made up of 16 amino acids. The ends were cut back, 1 base at V and 0 bases at J, with 13 bases in the middle. Germline lookup yields CDR1 LNHDA and CDR2 SQIVND (reference sequence). CDR3 in DNA: TGTGCCAGTAGTATAGCCTCACTAGCCAGCTCCTACGAGCAGTACTTC. Residues: CASSIASLASSYEQYF.